The rows below give T cell receptor beta chains drawn from one sample of a study of Ad26.COV2.S vaccination and SARS-CoV-2 variants. TCRdb's table, derived via immunoSEQ multiplex PCR, lists solely in-frame clones and lacks some. The sample shows about 480,000 clones, roughly nine tenths of them seen only once. The sequences come from peripheral blood, collected in a trial of Ad26.COV2.S vaccine versus placebo. These receptors were taken from a person between 18 and 65 years old who received the Ad26.COV2.S COVID-19 vaccine or a placebo. The CDR3 runs from the conserved cysteine through the conserved F or W. The order of the fields is clone size, D gene, V gene, J gene, CDR3 DNA, CDR3 protein. A D gene is named only where the DNA matches it firmly. A row's size may be missing; if present it is once, few, many or a size class.

>NA|NA|TRBV19|TRBJ1-5
TGTGCCAGTAGAACATATAGCAATCAGCCCCAGCATTTT
CASRTYSNQPQHF
>NA|NA|TRBV5-4|TRBJ2-1
TGTGCCAGCATGGATGAGGGCAATGAGCAGTTCTTC
CASMDEGNEQFF
>NA|TRBD1|TRBV2|TRBJ1-6
TGTGCCAGCGATGATACAGGGGGCTATAATTCACCCCTCCACTTT
CASDDTGGYNSPLHF
>NA|NA|TRBV5-4|TRBJ1-1
TGTGCCAGCAGCTTGGGGCAGGGTTTTGTAGCTTTCTTT
CASSLGQGFVAFF
>few|NA|TRBV2|TRBJ2-6
TGTGCCAGCAGTGAAACCAGAGTGAGCTCTGGGGCCAACGTCCTGACTTTC
CASSETRVSSGANVLTF
>NA|NA|TRBV11-2|TRBJ2-2
TGTGCCAGCAGCTTAGATGGGTCCGGGACTCTGCGGGAGCTGTTTTTT
CASSLDGSGTLRELFF
>once|NA|TRBV20-1|TRBJ1-1
TGCAGTAGAACGGTGGGCACTGAAGCTTTCTTT
CSRTVGTEAFF
>NA|NA|TRBV15|TRBJ2-7
TGTGCCACCAGCAGAGATCTGGGGGACTACGAGCAGTACTTC
CATSRDLGDYEQYF
>NA|NA|TRBV20-1|TRBJ1-1
TGCAGTGCTTCACGGACAGCTGAAGCTTTCTTT
CSASRTAEAFF
>NA|NA|TRBV24-1|TRBJ2-5
TGTGCCACCAGTGAGGCTGGTATTCAAGAGACCCAGTACTTC
CATSEAGIQETQYF
>NA|NA|TRBV7-3|TRBJ1-2
TGTGCCAGCAGCCCGCGAGGGGGGGCGAATCAAGGCTACACCTTC
CASSPRGGANQGYTF
>NA|NA|TRBV27|TRBJ1-4
TGTGCCAGCAGAAGCACGGCAACTAATGAAAAACTGTTTTTT
CASRSTATNEKLFF
>few|NA|TRBV28|TRBJ1-3
TGTGCCAGCAGCCTAGGGATTCCCCGCTCTGGAAACACCATATATTTT
CASSLGIPRSGNTIYF
>once|TRBD1|TRBV30|TRBJ1-2
TGTGCCTGGAGAAGACAGGGTAGGGTCTATGGCTACACCTTC
CAWRRQGRVYGYTF
>NA|NA|TRBV28|TRBJ1-3
TGTGCCAGCACACATGGAGGGGGAAACACCATATATTTT
CASTHGGGNTIYF
>NA|NA|TRBV9|TRBJ2-7
TGTGCCAGCAGCGCGGGACTGGACAGCTCCTACGAGCAGTACTTC
CASSAGLDSSYEQYF
>few|NA|TRBV28|TRBJ2-7
TGTGCCACCAAACTCCCGGGATCTGCCTACGAGCAGTACTTC
CATKLPGSAYEQYF
>NA|NA|TRBV7-9|TRBJ2-2
TGTGCCAGCAGCAGTCTCAGCCCACCGCGGTTTTTT
CASSSLSPPRFF
>NA|NA|TRBV15|TRBJ1-1
TGTGCCACCAGCAGAGTAGGTTCACACGAAGCTTTCTTT
CATSRVGSHEAFF
>NA|TRBD2|TRBV19|TRBJ2-7
TGTGCCAGTAGCCCACTAGCGGCGAATATTAACGAGCAGTACTTC
CASSPLAANINEQYF
>once|NA|TRBV30|TRBJ2-1
TGTGCCTGGAGTGTACTCCTAGGTGGTATTGGTGGTGAGCAGTTCTTC
CAWSVLLGGIGGEQFF
>NA|NA|TRBV2|TRBJ1-2
TGTGCCAGCAGGAACGTGGGGCAGAACTATGGCTACACCTTC
CASRNVGQNYGYTF
>NA|NA|TRBV28|TRBJ1-1
TGTGCCAGCAGCTTAGCTTTGGGCCCCTCACACACTGAAGCTTTCTTT
CASSLALGPSHTEAFF
>once|TRBD1|TRBV5-5|TRBJ2-7
TGTGCCAGCAGCCTCCGGACAGGGAAATACGAGCAGTACTTC
CASSLRTGKYEQYF
>NA|NA|TRBV6-1|TRBJ1-6
TGTGCCAGCAGTGCCACTCAAGTGTTAGGGACTACCGGAGGTTCACCCCTCCACTTT
CASSATQVLGTTGGSPLHF
>NA|NA|TRBV9|TRBJ2-5
TGTGCCAGCAGCGTTTCGAGGGAGCAAGAGACCCAGTACTTC
CASSVSREQETQYF
>NA|NA|TRBV7-2|TRBJ1-5
TGTGCCAGCAGTTGGGGGCTCATTCAGCCCCAGCATTTT
CASSWGLIQPQHF
>many|NA|TRBV9|TRBJ2-1
TGTGCCAGCAGCCTAGGGGTCGTGAGTTATGAGCAGTTCTTC
CASSLGVVSYEQFF
>NA|NA|TRBV18|TRBJ2-7
TGTGCCAGCTCACCCTTGGGGGTTGAGCAGTACTTC
CASSPLGVEQYF
>NA|TRBD2|TRBV13|TRBJ2-7
TGTGCCAGCAGCACCGGACTAGCGGGGACCCCCTCCTACGAGCAGTACTTC
CASSTGLAGTPSYEQYF
>NA|NA|TRBV7-3|TRBJ2-1
TGTGCCAGCAGCTTAATGCGGGGTTATGAGCAGTTCTTC
CASSLMRGYEQFF
>NA|TRBD1|TRBV18|TRBJ2-1
TGTGCCAGCTCACGACCCGCCGGGACAGCTAACAATGAGCAGTTCTTC
CASSRPAGTANNEQFF
>NA|NA|TRBV11-3|TRBJ2-3
TGTGCCAGCAGCTTCCAGGGTAGGGACGCGGATACGCAGTATTTT
CASSFQGRDADTQYF
>NA|NA|TRBV5-4|TRBJ2-2
TGTGCCAGCAGCTTGGGGACAGCAGTTAACACCGGGGAGCTGTTTTTT
CASSLGTAVNTGELFF
>NA|NA|TRBV5-1|TRBJ2-5
TGCGCCAGCAGCTTTATGGGGGGCAACCAAGAGACCCAGTACTTC
CASSFMGGNQETQYF
>NA|TRBD2|TRBV5-1|TRBJ2-2
TGCGCCAGCAGCTACACAACCTCGGGACTAGCGGACAACACCGGGGAGCTGTTTTTT
CASSYTTSGLADNTGELFF
>NA|NA|TRBV29-1|TRBJ2-3
TGCAGCGTCAAGGAGTTTTTAGATACGCAGTATTTT
CSVKEFLDTQYF
>once|NA|TRBV5-4|TRBJ2-3
TGTGCCAGCAGCTTGCAGGGAGTCGGAGATACGCAGTATTTT
CASSLQGVGDTQYF
>NA|NA|TRBV5-1|TRBJ2-7
TGCGCCAGCAGCTTGGAGGACGGCTACGAGCAGTACTTC
CASSLEDGYEQYF
>NA|TRBD2|TRBV14|TRBJ2-1
TGTGCCAGCAGCCCACGGACTAGCGGAAACTACAATGAGCAGTTCTTC
CASSPRTSGNYNEQFF
>NA|TRBD1|TRBV24-1|TRBJ1-1
TGTGCCACCAGTGATTTGGGGGGTCAGGGACAGGCAAACACTGAAGCTTTCTTT
CATSDLGGQGQANTEAFF
>NA|TRBD2|TRBV3-1/TRBV3-2|TRBJ2-2
TGTGCCAGCAGCCAGCCCGCCGGGACTAGCGGGAGACGCACCGGGGAGCTGTTTTTT
CASSQPAGTSGRRTGELFF
>NA|NA|TRBV7-2|TRBJ1-2
TGTGCCAGCAGCTTAGGGGGCGGGCGTTCAGGGGATGGCTACACCTTC
CASSLGGGRSGDGYTF
>NA|NA|TRBV18|TRBJ1-3
TGTGCCAGCTCCTCAACGGCGGCTGGAAACACCATATATTTT
CASSSTAAGNTIYF
>NA|TRBD1|TRBV19|TRBJ2-2
TGTGCCAGTATCCAGGGGGTGACCGGGGAGCTGTTTTTT
CASIQGVTGELFF
>NA|NA|TRBV2|TRBJ2-4
TGTGCCAGCAGGGAACCGGGAGTACCGGGTATTCAGTACTTC
CASREPGVPGIQYF
>NA|NA|TRBV6-5|TRBJ1-2
TGTGCCAGCAGTTACAGGCAGGGAGGCTACACCTTC
CASSYRQGGYTF
>once|TRBD1|TRBV4-1|TRBJ1-3
TGCGCCAGCAGACAGACAGGGGACCCTGGAAACACCATATATTTT
CASRQTGDPGNTIYF
>few|NA|TRBV16|TRBJ1-6
TGTGCCAGCAGCCAATTTACTGGCTATAATTCACCCCTCCACTTT
CASSQFTGYNSPLHF
>NA|NA|TRBV6-5|TRBJ1-2
TGTGCCAGCAGTTACTCGGCGGGCCTCAACTATGGCTACACCTTC
CASSYSAGLNYGYTF
>NA|TRBD1|TRBV19|TRBJ2-1
TGTGCCAGTAGTCGGACAGGGGGCTCCTACAATGAGCAGTTCTTC
CASSRTGGSYNEQFF
>NA|TRBD2|TRBV6-5|TRBJ2-1
TGTGCCAGCAGTTACTCGATGGGACTAGGCTACAATGAGCAGTTCTTC
CASSYSMGLGYNEQFF
>NA|NA|TRBV18|TRBJ2-2
TGTGCCAGCTCACCACTTGGGCAAGTCACCGGGGAGCTGTTTTTT
CASSPLGQVTGELFF
>NA|TRBD1|TRBV9|TRBJ2-5
TGTGCCAGCAGCGCGAAGACGACAGGGCCGGAGACCCAGTACTTC
CASSAKTTGPETQYF
>NA|TRBD2|TRBV6-4|TRBJ2-1
TGTGCCAGCAGTTCCACCCAGCGGGAGGGCCTCAGGGGTGAGCAGTTCTTC
CASSSTQREGLRGEQFF
>NA|TRBD1|TRBV24-1|TRBJ1-5
TGTGCCACCAGTGATTTCCGGGGGGACAGGGACTATAGCAATCAGCCCCAGCATTTT
CATSDFRGDRDYSNQPQHF
>few|NA|TRBV7-2|TRBJ1-2
TGTGCCAGCAGCCCAACGGCAGGCATTTATATAAGCTACACCTTC
CASSPTAGIYISYTF